Each of the 26 T cell receptor beta chains below was sequenced from the same sample in a study of blood T cell repertoires in COVID-19. Measured with immunoSEQ multiplex PCR; TCRdb has only the in-frame clones, and not every one. The sample shows 490,000 or so clones, approximately 88% of them seen only once. Sequenced input: PBMCs or T cells enriched from blood (not recorded which). These receptors were collected from a woman between 40 and 50 years old who had recovered from COVID-19.

V is TRBV5-1 and J is TRBJ1-2, with TRBD1 matching over 8 bases. This CDR3 contains 13 residues. Trimming at V came to 4 bases and at J to 7 bases, leaving 6 bases not matched to a gene. Per the germline V gene, CDR1 is SGHRS and CDR2 is YFSETQ. The CDR3 spells CASSHPDRAGYTF. In nucleotides, the CDR3 is TGCGCCAGCAGCCACCCGGACAGGGCTGGCTACACCTTC.

The chain employs TRBV11-3 and TRBJ1-3; D not certain. The CDR3 consists of 14 residues. The germline CDR1 and CDR2 sequences are SGHNT and YENEEA. The V and J ends lost 3 bases and 6 bases respectively, with 12 bases between them. CDR3 sequence: CASSFLATENTIYF. CDR3 bases: TGTGCCAGCAGCTTTCTCGCTACTGAAAACACCATATATTTT. Together with reference TRBV11-3 and TRBJ1-3, the CDR3 gives the full variable domain: EAGVVQSPRYKIIEKKQPVAFWCNPISGHNTLYWYLQNLGQGPELLIRYENEEAVDDSQLPKDRFSAERLKGVDSTLKIQPAELGDSAVYLCASSFLATENTIYFGEGSWLTVV.

The J gene is TRBJ1-2, the V gene TRBV29-1; 9 positions agree with TRBD1. The CDR3 runs 19 residues. Losses at the gene ends were 4 bases for V and 3 bases for J; bases not matched to a gene: 21. Germline CDR1 and CDR2: SQVTM and ANQGSEA. This CDR3 reads CSVAKRGTGPLGLDYGYTF. The CDR3 coding sequence is TGCAGCGTTGCAAAAAGGGGGACAGGGCCCCTAGGGCTGGACTATGGCTACACCTTC.

This rearrangement joins TRBV21-1 to TRBJ1-3; the D call TRBD1 from the table was never checked on the DNA. TRBV21-1 is shown as a pseudogene. The CDR3 runs to 15 residues. The CDR3, as DNA: TGTGCCAGCAGCACCAACAGGAGCTCTGGAAACACCATATATTTT. It encodes CASSTNRSSGNTIYF.

This chain joins TRBV18 and TRBJ2-1, with 8 positions matching TRBD2. The ends lost 8 bases at V and 4 bases at J; junction bases unmatched: 10. The CDR3 spans 15 residues. Germline CDR1 KGHSH, CDR2 LQKENI. The CDR3 is CASSPLAGIYNEQFF. The DNA for the CDR3 is TGTGCCAGCAGCCCTTTAGCGGGAATTTACAATGAGCAGTTCTTC.

The chain combines TRBV6-4 with TRBJ2-7, with TRBD2 matching 10 bases. Germline-derived CDR1 and CDR2 are MRHNA and SNTAGT. With V trimmed by 6 bases and J by 1 base, 9 bases remained unmatched. CDR3 size: 16 residues. The CDR3 spells CASRPAGGPVSYEQYF. The CDR3 DNA reads TGTGCCAGCAGGCCAGCGGGAGGGCCGGTGTCCTACGAGCAGTACTTC.

This clone was seen a handful of times. The rearrangement uses TRBV10-3 and TRBJ1-1; TRBD1 is a possible D gene (5 bases). V lost 4 bases and J 4 bases, leaving 10 bases between the germline ends. The germline CDR1 and CDR2 sequences are ENHRY and SYGVKD. The CDR3 has 13 amino acids. The CDR3 DNA reads TGTGCCATCAGTGGGGGGGTCGGCACTGAAGCTTTCTTT. Translating gives CAISGGVGTEAFF.

This clone was observed a single time. This chain uses TRBV7-2 with TRBJ1-2, with no clear D. CDR1 and CDR2 (germline): SGHTA, FQGNSA. The CDR3 consists of 15 residues. V dropped 4 bases and J dropped 5 bases, with 17 bases sitting between them. CDR3 residues: CASSSSQTTGYGYTF. The CDR3 coding sequence is TGTGCCAGCAGCTCAAGCCAAACCACGGGGTATGGCTACACCTTC.

The V gene is TRBV19, the J gene TRBJ1-1; D perhaps matches TRBD1 (6 bases). The V gene lost 5 bases and the J gene lost 1 base, with 17 bases spanning the gap. The CDR3 covers 16 residues. CDR1 and CDR2 from the germline V gene are LNHDA and SQIVND (reference sequence). The DNA for the CDR3 is TGTGCCAGTAGTGAGATCTACAGGGATGAGAACACTGAAGCTTTCTTT. Translating gives CASSEIYRDENTEAFF.

This sequence joins TRBV6-5 and TRBJ2-7; TRBD2 matches 7 bases. There are 14 residues in the CDR3. Germline V gene lookup returns CDR1 MNHEY and CDR2 SVGAGI. Trimming cost V 2 bases and J 4 bases; bases outside gene matches: 5. The CDR3: CASSYGGRGYEQYF. The CDR3 bases are TGTGCCAGCAGTTACGGCGGGAGAGGGTACGAGCAGTACTTC.

The chain links TRBV28 to TRBJ2-1, with TRBD2 identical over 8 bases. Germline V gives CDR1 MDHEN, CDR2 SYDVKM. Unmatched junction bases numbered 10, after V lost 5 bases and J lost 4 bases. The CDR3 is 16 amino acids. CDR3 sequence reads: CASSPLGSGMYNEQFF. The CDR3, as DNA: TGTGCCAGCAGTCCCCTAGGTAGCGGGATGTACAATGAGCAGTTCTTC.

This chain uses TRBV4-3 with TRBJ1-4; TRBD1 matches at 7 bases. Trimming at V came to 1 base and at J to 10 bases, leaving 0 bases not matched to a gene. The CDR3 contains 12 residues. In germline, CDR1 is LGHNA, CDR2 YSLEER. CDR3 protein: CASSQGTGKLFF. The CDR3 DNA follows: TGCGCCAGCAGCCAAGGGACAGGAAAACTGTTTTTT.

The rearrangement links TRBV5-4 to TRBJ2-3, with 7 bases that match TRBD1. Germline values: CDR1 SGHNT, CDR2 YYREEE (reference sequence). Losses at the gene ends were 6 bases for V and 2 bases for J; bases not matched to a gene: 12. The CDR3 has 16 residues. The DNA for the CDR3 is TGTGCCAGCAACCCTCCGACAGGGTATCCCACAGATACGCAGTATTTT. Translation: CASNPPTGYPTDTQYF.

The genes are TRBV7-9 and TRBJ2-1, with 13 positions matching TRBD2. Germline CDR1 SEHNR, CDR2 FQNEAQ (reference sequence). The junction had 9 bases not matched to a gene; V was cut back by 4 bases and J by 0 bases. This CDR3 is 19 amino acids long. Written as DNA, the CDR3 is TGTGCCAGCAGCTCGACTAGCGGGAGGACCATAATCTCCTACAATGAGCAGTTCTTC. The encoded protein is CASSSTSGRTIISYNEQFF.

V is TRBV7-2 and J is TRBJ2-7; TRBD1 is a possible D gene (5 bases). Trimming took 1 base from V and 5 from J, leaving 12 bases between them. Germline lookup yields CDR1 SGHTA and CDR2 FQGNSA. The CDR3 covers 14 residues. The CDR3 region is CASSLEVRVNEQYF. The CDR3 DNA follows: TGTGCCAGCAGCTTAGAGGTCAGGGTAAACGAGCAGTACTTC. The complete variable domain, with remaining parts taken from reference TRBV7-2 and TRBJ2-7, reads GAGVSQSPSNKVTEKGKDVELRCDPISGHTALYWYRQSLGQGLEFLIYFQGNSAPDKSGLPSDRFSAERTGGSVSTLTIQRTQQEDSAVYLCASSLEVRVNEQYFGPGTRLTVT.

The rearrangement uses TRBV6-1 and TRBJ2-3; 7 positions match TRBD1. Germline CDR1 is MNHNS and CDR2 is SASEGT. Trimming took 0 bases from V and 1 from J; bases not matched to a gene: 4. CDR3 size: 16 residues. Here the CDR3 reads CASSEALGQGTDTQYF. The CDR3 DNA reads as TGTGCCAGCAGTGAAGCGCTAGGACAGGGCACAGATACGCAGTATTTT.

The rearrangement uses TRBV15 and TRBJ1-1; 10 nucleotides agree with TRBD1. V shed 1 base and J 6 bases; nucleotides not matched to a gene: 2. The CDR3 loop spans 14 amino acids. Germline values: CDR1 LNHNV, CDR2 YYDKDF (reference sequence). As DNA, the CDR3 is TGTGCCACCAGCAGAGGGGACAGGGGTTCTGAAGCTTTCTTT. Translation: CATSRGDRGSEAFF.

The chain employs TRBV7-9 and TRBJ1-1; weak D call: TRBD1 (6 bases). CDR1 and CDR2 (germline): SEHNR, FQNEAQ (reference sequence). The ends were cut back, 4 bases at V and 0 bases at J, with 9 bases in the middle. The CDR3 consists of 14 residues. CDR3 in amino acids: CASSWTVLNTEAFF. The CDR3 DNA is TGTGCCAGCAGCTGGACAGTCCTGAACACTGAAGCTTTCTTT.

The chain combines TRBV5-6 with TRBJ2-7; D possibly corresponds to TRBD2 (5 bases). V lost 5 bases to trimming and J lost 12 bases, with 27 bases between them. The germline gives CDR1 SGHDT, CDR2 YYEEEE. This CDR3 comprises 15 residues. CDR3 bases: TGTGCCAGCAGTTCCGCGTCCGCCAAACTAGGTATTTCGTACTTC. Residues: CASSSASAKLGISYF. The entire variable domain, with the rest obtained from reference TRBV5-6 and TRBJ2-7, is as follows: DAGVTQSPTHLIKTRGQQVTLRCSPKSGHDTVSWYQQALGQGPQFIFQYYEEEERQRGNFPDRFSGHQFPNYSSELNVNALLLGDSALYLCASSSASAKLGISYFGPGTRLTVT.

The V and J genes are TRBV14 and TRBJ2-7; 8 bases are shared with TRBD1. The CDR3 has 14 amino acids. Germline CDR1 is SGHDN and CDR2 is FVKESK. V lost 5 bases, J lost 6 bases, and 9 bases stayed unmatched. The DNA for the CDR3 is TGTGCCAGCAGCTTTTTGACAGGGGCAGGCGAGCAGTACTTC. Its translation: CASSFLTGAGEQYF.

The chain carries TRBV5-5 and TRBJ1-3; the match to TRBD1 covers 7 bases. The germline V gene has CDR1 SGHKS and CDR2 YYEKEE (reference sequence). The CDR3 covers 16 residues. Losses at the gene ends were 3 bases for V and 0 bases for J; bases not matched to a gene: 6. The DNA of the CDR3 is TGTGCCAGCAGCTCCACCCGGGACAGCTCTGGAAACACCATATATTTT. Amino acids: CASSSTRDSSGNTIYF. Complete variable domain (other parts from reference TRBV5-5 and TRBJ1-3): DAGVTQSPTHLIKTRGQQVTLRCSPISGHKSVSWYQQVLGQGPQFIFQYYEKEERGRGNFPDRFSARQFPNYSSELNVNALLLGDSALYLCASSSTRDSSGNTIYFGEGSWLTVV.

V and J are TRBV30 and TRBJ2-7; the D gene is possibly TRBD1 (5 bases). Germline CDR1 GTSNPN, CDR2 SVGIG (reference sequence). There are 13 residues in the CDR3. Trimming removed 3 bases at V and 2 bases at J, with 11 bases between. The CDR3 DNA reads TGTGCCTGGAGCGTTACAGGTACCTACGAGCAGTACTTC. This gives the protein CAWSVTGTYEQYF.

The chain employs TRBV2 and TRBJ1-2, with D possibly being TRBD1 (6 bases). CDR1 is SNHLY and CDR2 is FYNNEI in the germline V gene. V dropped 6 bases and J dropped 4 bases, with 15 bases sitting between them. The CDR3 sequence is 14 residues long. This chain's CDR3 is CASRKGGDGYGYTF. CDR3 in DNA: TGTGCCAGCAGAAAAGGGGGAGATGGCTATGGCTACACCTTC.

Only a few counts were recorded for this clone. V is TRBV11-2 and J is TRBJ1-2; TRBD1 matches 7 bases. The CDR3 is 16 amino acids. Germline-derived CDR1 and CDR2 are SGHAT and FQNNGV. Trimming cost V 0 bases and J 0 bases; bases outside gene matches: 4. As DNA, the CDR3 is TGTGCCAGCAGCTTAGATCGACAGGGACCTAACTATGGCTACACCTTC. Its translation is CASSLDRQGPNYGYTF.

This rearrangement joins TRBV9 to TRBJ1-1, with 8 nucleotides matching TRBD1. The V and J ends lost 4 bases and 5 bases, in that order; junction bases with no gene match: 10. The CDR3 is 15 residues long. Germline V gene data show CDR1 as SGDLS and CDR2 as YYNGEE. In nucleotides, the CDR3 is TGTGCCAGCAGCTTACAGGGGGGCTTCACTACTGAAGCTTTCTTT. Translating gives CASSLQGGFTTEAFF.

Here the CDR3 reads CASSKTFGTSGELFF. Written as DNA, the CDR3 is TGTGCCAGCAGTAAAACCTTCGGGACTAGCGGGGAGCTGTTTTTT. The chain recombines TRBV2 with TRBJ2-2, with 8 bases matching TRBD2. J was trimmed by 7 bases and V by 5 bases; bases with no gene match: 9. CDR3 length: 15 amino acids. Germline V lookup: CDR1 SNHLY, CDR2 FYNNEI.